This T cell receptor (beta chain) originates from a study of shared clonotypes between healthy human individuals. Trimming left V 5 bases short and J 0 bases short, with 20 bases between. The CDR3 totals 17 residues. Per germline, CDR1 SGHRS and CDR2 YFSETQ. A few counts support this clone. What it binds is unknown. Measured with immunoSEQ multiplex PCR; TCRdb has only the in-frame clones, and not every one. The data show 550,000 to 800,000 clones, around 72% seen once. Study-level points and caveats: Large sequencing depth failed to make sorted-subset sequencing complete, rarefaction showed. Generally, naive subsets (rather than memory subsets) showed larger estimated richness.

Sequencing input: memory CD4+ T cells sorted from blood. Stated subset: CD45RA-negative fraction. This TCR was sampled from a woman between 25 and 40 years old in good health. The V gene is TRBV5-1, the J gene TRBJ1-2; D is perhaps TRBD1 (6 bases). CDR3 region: CASSRGASSRANYGYTF. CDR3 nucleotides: TGCGCCAGCAGTAGGGGGGCGTCAAGTAGGGCTAACTATGGCTACACCTTC.